One and the same sample provided the 31 T cell receptor beta chains below, sequenced in a study of T cells after yellow fever vaccination (dated by TCRdb to the late 2010s). The intended sense of this specimen's treatment or condition label: live attenuated yellow fever vaccine strain. Library generation was performed with 5' RACE. Sequencing relied on an Illumina HiSeq 2500. TCRdb trimmed the raw reads at Q25, called clones with MiXCR and kept productive beta chains. Merged by CDR3 protein, the rows form single entries marked with the most common genes and DNA. In this sample the table shows more than 350,000 distinct CDR3 sequences, approximately 10% of which occur a single time. The leading ten clones occupy more than 15% of the sample. The sample was PBMCs, taken on the day of the first yellow fever vaccination. Receptors were obtained from a man between 18 and 29 years old who received the YFV17D yellow fever vaccine.

This clonotype was picked up many times. The rearrangement uses TRBV5-1 and TRBJ2-5; TRBD1 aligns across 9 bases. The CDR3 runs to 16 residues. Germline CDR1 reads SGHRS; CDR2 reads YFSETQ. V gave up 1 base and J gave up 4 bases; unmatched junction bases: 8. The chain's CDR3 is CASSLRFGQGRETQYF. CDR3 bases: TGCGCCAGCAGCTTGCGCTTTGGACAGGGGAGAGAGACCCAGTACTTC.

This chain uses TRBV7-2 with TRBJ2-7; a possible D gene is TRBD2 (5 bases). The CDR3 consists of 16 residues. The ends were cut back, 0 bases at V and 2 bases at J, with 14 bases in the middle. In germline, CDR1 is SGHTA, CDR2 FQGNSA. The CDR3 is CASSLASGDITYEQYF. In nucleotides, the CDR3 is TGTGCCAGCAGCTTAGCGAGCGGAGACATCACCTACGAGCAGTACTTC. The full variable domain, completed using reference TRBV7-2 and TRBJ2-7, is GAGVSQSPSNKVTEKGKDVELRCDPISGHTALYWYRQSLGQGLEFLIYFQGNSAPDKSGLPSDRFSAERTGGSVSTLTIQRTQQEDSAVYLCASSLASGDITYEQYFGPGTRLTVT.

This clonotype was seen a single time. The chain employs TRBV7-6 and TRBJ2-1, with D unclear. This CDR3 spans 11 amino acids. The germline V gene encodes CDR1 SGHVS and CDR2 FNYEAQ. V dropped 5 bases and J dropped 15 bases, with 14 bases sitting between them. The CDR3 sequence: CASSPQAGRFF. The CDR3, as DNA: TGTGCCAGCAGCCCTCAAGCCGGGCGGTTCTTC.

V is TRBV7-3 and J is TRBJ2-6; D not certain. Trimming pared 5 bases from V and 0 bases from J, leaving 11 bases between. The CDR3 totals 16 residues. Germline V gene sequence: CDR1 SGHTA, CDR2 FQGTGA. This chain's CDR3 is CASSPNGYSGANVLTF. CDR3 nucleotide sequence: TGTGCCAGCAGCCCTAATGGCTACTCTGGGGCCAACGTCCTGACTTTC.

This clonotype was observed at least ten times. The chain links TRBV11-2 to TRBJ2-1; TRBD2 might be the D (6 bases). V was pared by 3 bases and J by 7 bases, with 19 bases between. Germline V gene sequence: CDR1 SGHAT, CDR2 FQNNGV. This CDR3 is built from 16 residues. Here the CDR3 reads CASSFGRGPEVNEQFF. CDR3 sequence (DNA): TGTGCCAGCAGCTTCGGGCGGGGACCCGAAGTTAATGAGCAGTTCTTC.

This clonotype was observed many times. The V gene is TRBV7-9, the J gene TRBJ2-2, with TRBD1 identical over 10 bases. Germline loops: CDR1 SEHNR, CDR2 FQNEAQ (reference sequence). CDR3 length equals 14 residues. The J segment lost 5 bases and the V segment lost 5 bases, leaving 2 bases of the junction unmatched. This chain's CDR3 is CASSRTGGTGELFF. The CDR3 DNA sequence: TGTGCCAGCAGCCGGACAGGGGGGACCGGGGAGCTGTTTTTT.

This clonotype was detected many times. The chain combines TRBV5-1 with TRBJ2-1, with 9 bases aligning to TRBD2. Germline trimming cut 0 bases from V and 2 bases from J; bases unmatched to any gene: 3. The germline CDR1 and CDR2 sequences are SGHRS and YFSETQ. CDR3 length: 16 amino acids. The CDR3 DNA sequence: TGCGCCAGCAGCTTGGGAGCGGGGGGCGCCTACAATGAGCAGTTCTTC. Residues: CASSLGAGGAYNEQFF.

The rearrangement joins TRBV5-1 to TRBJ2-7, with 10 bases identical to TRBD1. J gave up 5 bases and V 2 bases, and 4 bases lay outside the gene matches. Per germline, CDR1 SGHRS and CDR2 YFSETQ. The CDR3 has 14 residues. CDR3: CASSFWDRGHEQYF. In DNA form, the CDR3 reads TGCGCCAGCAGCTTTTGGGACAGGGGCCACGAGCAGTACTTC.

The rearrangement uses TRBV20-1 and TRBJ2-3; 8 positions agree with TRBD1. This CDR3 region has 15 residues. J lost 0 bases, V lost 1 base, and 3 bases had no gene match. Germline CDR1 reads DFQATT; CDR2 reads SNEGSKA (reference sequence). DNA for the CDR3: TGCAGTGCTAGAGCGACAGGGGCAAGCACAGATACGCAGTATTTT. Amino acid sequence: CSARATGASTDTQYF.

The rearrangement joins TRBV6-5 to TRBJ1-6, with a weak D call TRBD1 (5 bases). CDR1 and CDR2 from the germline V gene are MNHEY and SVGAGI. The CDR3 extends over 15 amino acids. The V end was cut by 4 bases, the J end by 11 bases, with 18 bases between. The CDR3 region has the DNA TGTGCCAGCAGTTCCCCGCGGGACCTATGGACACCCCTCCACTTT. It yields the protein CASSSPRDLWTPLHF.

The chain employs TRBV18 and TRBJ2-3, with a possible D match to TRBD1 (5 bases). Trimming pared 0 bases from V and 2 bases from J, leaving 9 bases between. CDR3 length: 15 amino acids. From germline, CDR1 is KGHSH and CDR2 LQKENI. Written as DNA, the CDR3 is TGTGCCAGCTCACCACCGGCAGGGTACACAGATACGCAGTATTTT. It codes for CASSPPAGYTDTQYF. Based on the CDR3 plus reference TRBV18 and TRBJ2-3, the full variable domain is NAGVMQNPRHLVRRRGQEARLRCSPMKGHSHVYWYRQLPEEGLKFMVYLQKENIIDESGMPKERFSAEFPKEGPSILRIQQVVRGDSAAYFCASSPPAGYTDTQYFGPGTRLTVL.

This clonotype was detected ten times or more. The V gene is TRBV19, the J gene TRBJ2-3; tentative D call: TRBD2 (6 bases). Germline V CDR1 and CDR2: LNHDA, SQIVND (reference sequence). V was shortened by 9 bases and J by 2 bases, with 15 bases between the two germline ends. This CDR3 is 14 amino acids long. The CDR3 sequence: CASGTPYLTDTQYF. DNA for the CDR3: TGTGCCAGCGGGACTCCTTACCTCACAGATACGCAGTATTTT.

This clonotype was seen repeatedly, ten times or more. The chain carries TRBV12-3 or TRBV12-4 and TRBJ2-3, with TRBD1 matching over 9 bases. This CDR3 comprises 11 residues. After removal of 10 bases from V and 9 bases from J, the junction contained 5 bases not matched to a gene. The CDR3 reads CATDRGRTQYF. In DNA form, the CDR3 reads TGTGCCACGGACAGGGGACGGACGCAGTATTTT.

CDR3 amino acids: CASSLEVITDTQYF. The CDR3 nucleotides read TGTGCCAGCAGCTTGGAGGTAATCACAGATACGCAGTATTTT. The gene calls are TRBV5-4 and TRBJ2-3; no clear D. The CDR3 loop spans 14 amino acids. Germline V CDR1 and CDR2: SGHNT, YYREEE (reference sequence). V lost 0 bases, J lost 2 bases, and 7 bases lay in between.

A few counts support this clonotype. The rearrangement links TRBV11-1 to TRBJ1-5, with TRBD1 matching 8 bases. V shed 5 bases and J 1 base; nucleotides not matched to a gene: 13. Germline V lookup: CDR1 SGHAT, CDR2 FQDESV (reference sequence). The CDR3 has 18 residues. The CDR3 region has the DNA TGTGCCAGCAGCCTACCCCCGGACAGGGTAATGAGCAATCAGCCCCAGCATTTT. Its translation: CASSLPPDRVMSNQPQHF.

This clonotype has a handful of counts. The V call is TRBV12-3 or TRBV12-4, the J call TRBJ2-7; D remains ambiguous. The CDR3 is 15 amino acids. V dropped 5 bases and J dropped 4 bases, with 18 bases sitting between them. CDR3 DNA: TGTGCCAGCAGTCCCACCGGTCAATTACTGTACGAGCAGTACTTC. This encodes CASSPTGQLLYEQYF.

V and J are TRBV20-1 and TRBJ2-7; 9 nucleotides match TRBD2. Germline CDR1 and CDR2: DFQATT and SNEGSKA (reference sequence). Germline trimming cut 3 bases from V and 4 bases from J; bases unmatched to any gene: 7. The CDR3 length is 14 residues. CDR3 sequence reads: CSARGTSRQYEQYF. The DNA for the CDR3 is TGCAGTGCTAGGGGGACTAGCAGACAATACGAGCAGTACTTC.

This clonotype was picked up a small number of times. V is TRBV5-4 and J is TRBJ2-7; 11 bases line up with TRBD1. CDR1 and CDR2 from the germline V gene are SGHNT and YYREEE (reference sequence). CDR3 length: 14 amino acids. Trimming cost V 4 bases and J 6 bases; bases outside gene matches: 6. CDR3 nucleotide sequence: TGTGCCAGCAGCCGGGACAGGGGGATGGCCGAGCAGTACGTC. Its protein product is CASSRDRGMAEQYV.

This clonotype appeared a few times. The V and J genes are TRBV18 and TRBJ2-3, with TRBD1 as a possible D gene (5 bases). The CDR3 is made up of 15 amino acids. Germline V CDR1 and CDR2: KGHSH, LQKENI. With 3 bases removed from V and 4 bases from J, the gap between germline ends came to 14 bases. The CDR3 DNA reads as TGTGCCAGCTCACCCCCCAGGGTCCTCGCAGATACGCAGTATTTT. Its translation: CASSPPRVLADTQYF.

This chain links TRBV7-2 with TRBJ2-5, with 9 bases lining up with TRBD2. The CDR3 covers 17 residues. In germline, CDR1 is SGHTA, CDR2 FQGNSA. With 1 base clipped from V and 5 bases from J, the junction kept 11 bases outside the gene matches. This chain's CDR3 is CASSLGRGRGGWETQYF. Written as DNA, the CDR3 is TGTGCCAGCAGCTTAGGGCGCGGGCGGGGGGGCTGGGAGACCCAGTACTTC.

This clonotype has a count of ten or more. V usage is TRBV19 and J usage is TRBJ1-1, with 7 bases aligning to TRBD1. Germline CDR1 reads LNHDA; CDR2 reads SQIVND (reference sequence). The CDR3 runs 14 residues. V gave up 5 bases and J gave up 6 bases; unmatched junction bases: 9. CDR3 protein: CASSPPGDSSEAFF. CDR3 coding DNA: TGTGCCAGTAGTCCCCCTGGGGACAGTTCTGAAGCTTTCTTT.

This clonotype showed up just a few times. V and J are TRBV21-1 and TRBJ2-1; TRBD1, the D gene given by the table, was not confirmed from the DNA. TRBV21-1 is a pseudogene locus. This CDR3 has 17 residues. Here the CDR3 DNA reads TGTGCCAGCAGCAAAGATAAGGGGCGGGACGCCTACAATGAGCAGTTCTTC. Its protein is CASSKDKGRDAYNEQFF.

This clonotype was detected only a few times. CDR3 sequence: CAGWDSATEAFF. CDR3 DNA: TGTGCCGGATGGGACAGCGCCACTGAAGCTTTCTTT. The chain joins TRBV7-9 to TRBJ1-1, with 7 bases lining up with TRBD1. CDR1 SEHNR and CDR2 FQNEAQ come from the germline V gene (reference sequence). This CDR3 is 12 amino acids long. The V segment lost 11 bases and the J segment 4 bases; nucleotides outside the gene matches: 7. The full variable domain, rest sourced from reference TRBV7-9 and TRBJ1-1, is DTGVSQNPRHKITKRGQNVTFRCDPISEHNRLYWYRQTLGQGPEFLTYFQNEAQLEKSRLLSDRFSAERPKGSFSTLEIQRTEQGDSAMYLCAGWDSATEAFFGQGTRLTVV.

This clonotype was picked up a small number of times. This chain connects TRBV5-1 to TRBJ2-1; 14 bases agree with TRBD2. Germline V CDR1 and CDR2: SGHRS, YFSETQ. V lost 0 bases to trimming and J lost 4 bases; unmatched junction nucleotides: 9. The CDR3 extends over 19 amino acids. The CDR3 sequence: CASSLGFGTSGGKYNEQFF. CDR3 in DNA: TGCGCCAGCAGCTTGGGTTTTGGGACTAGCGGGGGAAAATACAATGAGCAGTTCTTC.

The chain combines TRBV6-1 with TRBJ2-7, with D possibly matching TRBD2 (6 bases). V lost 5 bases and J lost 0, with 17 bases in between. Germline lookup yields CDR1 MNHNS and CDR2 SASEGT. There are 16 residues in the CDR3. The CDR3 DNA follows: TGTGCCAGCAGTCCCTCAGGGCGGGGTAGCTCCTACGAGCAGTACGTC. This codes for CASSPSGRGSSYEQYV.

This rearrangement joins TRBV19 to TRBJ2-2; weak D call: TRBD2 (5 bases). Germline loops: CDR1 LNHDA, CDR2 SQIVND (reference sequence). V shed 3 bases and J shed 8 bases, with 7 bases lying between them. This CDR3 contains 12 residues. The CDR3 nucleotides read TGTGCCAGTAGTATCAGGACTGGGGAGCTGTTTTTT. Amino acids: CASSIRTGELFF.

The chain is built from TRBV9 and TRBJ2-7; the D gene is possibly TRBD1 (5 bases). Per the germline V gene, CDR1 is SGDLS and CDR2 is YYNGEE. This CDR3 is built from 14 residues. Deletions cut 4 bases from V and 0 bases from J, with 11 bases between. CDR3 sequence reads: CASSTTVSSYEQYF. CDR3 sequence (DNA): TGTGCCAGCAGCACGACAGTGAGCTCCTACGAGCAGTACTTC.

The sample holds a few counts of this clonotype. The chain combines TRBV5-5 with TRBJ2-7; D is possibly TRBD1 or TRBD2 (6 bases each). The V end lost 0 bases, the J end lost 3 bases, and 10 bases lay between the germline ends. Per the germline V gene, CDR1 is SGHKS and CDR2 is YYEKEE (reference sequence). The CDR3 is made up of 14 amino acids. CDR3 bases: TGTGCCAGCAGCTTGGCCGAGGGGGGCTACGAGCAGTACGTC. Translating gives CASSLAEGGYEQYV.

This clonotype was counted at least ten times. The chain is built from TRBV7-2 and TRBJ1-2; a weak D match, TRBD1 (6 bases). CDR1 and CDR2 (germline): SGHTA, FQGNSA. V was pared by 6 bases and J by 2 bases, with 13 bases between. The CDR3 length is 14 residues. CDR3 amino acids: CASSSGTRNYGYTF. The DNA for the CDR3 is TGTGCCAGCAGTTCGGGGACACGAAACTATGGCTACACCTTC.

This clonotype has just a few counts. V usage is TRBV20-1 and J usage is TRBJ2-2, with D uncertain. Germline V gene data show CDR1 as DFQATT and CDR2 as SNEGSKA (reference sequence). The CDR3 is 12 amino acids. V lost 4 bases to trimming and J lost 6 bases, with 9 bases between them. The CDR3 sequence is CSAIPIAGELFF. For the CDR3, the DNA is TGCAGTGCTATCCCCATCGCCGGGGAGCTGTTTTTT.

This clonotype appeared many times. V is TRBV7-8 and J is TRBJ2-3; TRBD2 might be the D (6 bases). Deletions cut 3 bases from V and 0 bases from J, with 16 bases between. The V gene's germline CDR1 is SGHVS and CDR2 FQNEAQ. The CDR3 spans 17 residues. Here the CDR3 reads CASSFYGGAASTDTQYF. The CDR3 nucleotides are TGTGCCAGCAGCTTTTACGGCGGGGCGGCTAGCACAGATACGCAGTATTTT.